The sequence of this T cell receptor (beta chain) was determined in a study of cytomegalovirus exposure and HLA in healthy donors. Background on the study: The Caucasian-associated ancestry cluster contained 75% to 85% of the roughly 370 genotyped donors. Study-wide points: One cluster of highly shared sequence variants probably arose as a sequencing artifact. Per published reports, the classifier diagnosed cytomegalovirus status with high specificity and sensitivity.

On this clone: Its antigen remains unknown.

With 60 Vbeta and 13 Jbeta primers, the PCR was carried out. Under the authors' procedure: Roughly 11 million of the approximately 80 million unique TCR beta chains counted in a later analysis were shared. The table came from immunoSEQ multiplex PCR; TCRdb's copy has only in-frame clones and leaves some out. V, J and clone size were drawn from that table, and D and trimming were deduced from the DNA. The sample table includes under 200,000 clones. CDR3 length equals 16 residues. The V gene end was trimmed by 6 bases and the J gene end by 0 bases; junction bases not matched to a gene: 10. Germline V gene data show CDR1 as MNHEY and CDR2 as SMNVEV (reference sequence).

Sequencing input: PBMCs. The receptor comes from a young woman in good health and CMV-seropositive. The J gene is TRBJ2-7, the V gene TRBV27; 8 nucleotides match TRBD2. The CDR3 DNA is TGTGCCAGCAGACCCTGGGGCGGGGGGAGCTCCTACGAGCAGTACTTC. It codes for CASRPWGGGSSYEQYF.